This is a list of T cell receptor beta chains from one sample in a study of regulatory T cells in long-lasting Graves disease. Each CDR3 protein is one row after TCRdb ran MiXCR on the multiplex PCR reads. The sample records approximately 470,000 distinct CDR3 sequences, around 20% being singletons. The sequences come from peripheral blood mononuclear cells (PBMCs), collected when the disease was refractory, from a patient treated with antithyroid drugs. The receptors derive from a female donor with Graves disease. Each CDR3 is given with its conserved first and last residue.

j_gene: TRBJ2-7
v_gene: TRBV9
CDR3aa: CASSVGSLAELYEQYF

j_gene: TRBJ2-4
v_gene: TRBV5-6
CDR3aa: CASSHDGPNIQYF

j_gene: TRBJ1-1
v_gene: TRBV19
CDR3aa: CASSILRRYTEAFF

j_gene: TRBJ1-1
v_gene: TRBV2
CDR3aa: CASSESAASAFF

j_gene: TRBJ2-7
v_gene: TRBV19
CDR3aa: CASSRAFSYEQYF

j_gene: TRBJ1-2
v_gene: TRBV24-1
CDR3aa: CATSDLETGGNLYGYTF

j_gene: TRBJ1-2
v_gene: TRBV6-5
CDR3aa: CASSYSTLTGGDAGYTF

j_gene: TRBJ2-2
v_gene: TRBV6-1
CDR3aa: CASSARGANTGELFF

j_gene: TRBJ1-6
v_gene: TRBV5-1
CDR3aa: CASSGRDMANSPLHF

j_gene: TRBJ1-1
v_gene: TRBV19
CDR3aa: CASSIGSSGTEAFF

j_gene: TRBJ2-7
v_gene: TRBV10-3
CDR3aa: CAISSGPPKYEQYF

j_gene: TRBJ2-7
v_gene: TRBV28
CDR3aa: CASYNRAGFEQYF

j_gene: TRBJ1-1
v_gene: TRBV2
CDR3aa: CASSIPGERGAFF

j_gene: TRBJ2-7
v_gene: TRBV25-1
CDR3aa: CASSREPGGTYEQYF

j_gene: TRBJ1-5
v_gene: TRBV27
CDR3aa: CASSLYYYSNQPQHF

j_gene: TRBJ2-1
v_gene: TRBV12-3/TRBV12-4
CDR3aa: CASAPSGPYNEQFF

j_gene: TRBJ1-5
v_gene: TRBV19
CDR3aa: CASSSLPTGQPQHF

j_gene: TRBJ2-2
v_gene: TRBV15
CDR3aa: CATSRSTSYGELFF

j_gene: TRBJ1-4
v_gene: TRBV6-9
CDR3aa: CASSYPGVGKLFF

j_gene: TRBJ2-2
v_gene: TRBV2
CDR3aa: CASKGPGSKTGELFF

j_gene: TRBJ1-1
v_gene: TRBV28
CDR3aa: CASSFPDRLNTEAFF

j_gene: TRBJ2-4
v_gene: TRBV7-9
CDR3aa: CASSPQGSPKNIQYF

j_gene: TRBJ2-2
v_gene: TRBV9
CDR3aa: CASSVDPRTLTGELFF

j_gene: TRBJ1-5
v_gene: TRBV2
CDR3aa: CASSGRQGGQPQHF

j_gene: TRBJ2-5
v_gene: TRBV9
CDR3aa: CASSVDPELPSETQYF

j_gene: TRBJ2-7
v_gene: TRBV30
CDR3aa: CAWSPTSGYEQYF

j_gene: TRBJ1-6
v_gene: TRBV28
CDR3aa: CASSSQYRGSGAPLHF

j_gene: TRBJ2-2
v_gene: TRBV7-9
CDR3aa: CASSPSTTGELFF

j_gene: TRBJ1-1
v_gene: TRBV6-4
CDR3aa: CASRPGGWDTEAFF

j_gene: TRBJ2-1
v_gene: TRBV12-5
CDR3aa: CASGFLQSKQFF

j_gene: TRBJ2-5
v_gene: TRBV20-1
CDR3aa: CSARDPAGQETQYF

j_gene: TRBJ1-5
v_gene: TRBV12-3/TRBV12-4
CDR3aa: CASRRGQGANQPQHF

j_gene: TRBJ2-7
v_gene: TRBV29-1
CDR3aa: CSVARTGVSYEQYF

j_gene: TRBJ2-5
v_gene: TRBV13
CDR3aa: CASSYSYTETQYF

j_gene: TRBJ2-5
v_gene: TRBV28
CDR3aa: CASSLYRRQETQYF

j_gene: TRBJ1-5
v_gene: TRBV28
CDR3aa: CASSPFPRNQPQHF

j_gene: TRBJ1-2
v_gene: TRBV20-1
CDR3aa: CAGTQTNYGYTF

j_gene: TRBJ2-7
v_gene: TRBV19
CDR3aa: CASSIDGTGINEQYF

j_gene: TRBJ1-1
v_gene: TRBV2
CDR3aa: CASRGIDRGAEAFF

j_gene: TRBJ2-7
v_gene: TRBV5-5
CDR3aa: CASSAGTLGAYEQYF

j_gene: TRBJ1-2
v_gene: TRBV28
CDR3aa: CASSPGTANYGYTF

j_gene: TRBJ2-5
v_gene: TRBV5-1
CDR3aa: CASSSGLAGGSETQYF

j_gene: TRBJ2-7
v_gene: TRBV2
CDR3aa: CASSVNRAPGEQYF

j_gene: TRBJ2-7
v_gene: TRBV6-1
CDR3aa: CASDRGSSYEQYF

j_gene: TRBJ1-4
v_gene: TRBV27
CDR3aa: CASRPFGRTNEKLFF

j_gene: TRBJ2-7
v_gene: TRBV15
CDR3aa: CATSRGYSEQYF